This passage covers 12 T cell receptor beta chains from one sample sequenced in a study of patients and donors after allogeneic stem cell transplantation. TCRdb reprocessed the RT-PCR reads with MiXCR, giving one entry per CDR3 protein. This sample has about 230,000 distinct CDR3 sequences, with roughly 13% found just once. Sequencing used blood, either unsorted or a sorted T cell fraction (not recorded which). Source of these receptors: a human donor who was either an allogeneic HSCT recipient or a stem cell or donor lymphocyte infusion donor (not recorded which). It is not recorded whose cells these are; they may come from a transplant donor.

This clonotype came up many times. This chain joins TRBV24-1 and TRBJ2-7; perhaps TRBD2 as D (6 bases). The CDR3 is 15 amino acids. The germline V gene has CDR1 KGHDR and CDR2 SFDVKD. V was trimmed by 4 bases and J by 2 bases, leaving 14 bases between them. CDR3 nucleotides: TGTGCCACCAGTGACCCTAGCGACCATCCCTACGAGCAGTACTTC. Its translation is CATSDPSDHPYEQYF.

This clonotype was seen a handful of times. The chain employs TRBV27 and TRBJ1-1; 8 bases agree with TRBD1. With V trimmed by 0 bases and J by 11 bases, 8 bases remained unmatched. From germline, CDR1 is MNHEY and CDR2 SMNVEV (reference sequence). The CDR3 loop spans 14 amino acids. The DNA for the CDR3 is TGTGCCAGCAGTTTATCGTGGACAGGGATTTCCGCTTTCTTT. Residues: CASSLSWTGISAFF.

There are a few counts of this clonotype. This chain connects TRBV3-1 to TRBJ2-5, with no clear D. Germline V gene data show CDR1 as LGHDT and CDR2 as YNNKEL (reference sequence). This CDR3 has 14 residues. V was clipped by 0 bases and J by 1 base, with 6 bases between them. CDR3 sequence: CASSQDFAQETQYF. The CDR3 bases are TGTGCCAGCAGCCAAGATTTTGCCCAAGAGACCCAGTACTTC.

This clonotype was detected only a few times. The CDR3: CASSIPPSNEQFF. CDR3 nucleotide sequence: TGTGCCAGTAGTATCCCCCCTAGTAATGAGCAGTTCTTC. This chain links TRBV19 with TRBJ2-1; D gene ambiguous. V was trimmed by 3 bases and J by 7 bases, leaving 10 bases between them. The CDR3 contains 13 residues. The germline gives CDR1 LNHDA, CDR2 SQIVND (reference sequence).

This clonotype was seen many times. V is TRBV20-1 and J is TRBJ2-1, with no clear D. Germline assignment: CDR1 DFQATT and CDR2 SNEGSKA (reference sequence). This CDR3 region has 11 residues. V was trimmed by 0 bases and J by 9 bases, leaving 6 bases between them. CDR3 nucleotides: TGCAGTGCTAGAGATGTGACTGAGCAGTTCTTC. As protein: CSARDVTEQFF.

This clonotype was seen many times. V is TRBV9 and J is TRBJ1-2; a possible D gene is TRBD1 (5 bases). V was clipped by 3 bases and J by 3 bases, with 15 bases between them. The CDR3 totals 15 residues. Germline V lookup: CDR1 SGDLS, CDR2 YYNGEE. The CDR3, as DNA: TGTGCCAGCAGCGCCGACGGGGGAGGGGACTATGGCTACACCTTC. The encoded protein is CASSADGGGDYGYTF.

This chain links TRBV19 with TRBJ1-3; 9 bases agree with TRBD1. The J segment lost 8 bases and the V segment lost 5 bases, leaving 4 bases of the junction unmatched. Looked up from germline, CDR1 is LNHDA and CDR2 is SQIVND (reference sequence). The CDR3 loop spans 13 amino acids. In nucleotides, the CDR3 is TGTGCCAGTAGTTTCCGACAGGGGGACACCATATATTTT. Its translation: CASSFRQGDTIYF.

This clonotype was seen a handful of times. The chain recombines TRBV5-1 with TRBJ2-3; 9 bases match TRBD2. This CDR3 is built from 14 residues. Germline V CDR1 and CDR2: SGHRS, YFSETQ. Trimming removed 0 bases from V and 5 bases from J; junction bases left unmatched: 1. CDR3 amino acids: CASSLGLAVDTQYF. The CDR3 bases are TGCGCCAGCAGCTTGGGACTAGCGGTAGATACGCAGTATTTT.

This clonotype was counted at least ten times. The CDR3 protein is CASSEMAGGADTQYF. The DNA of the CDR3 is TGTGCCAGCAGTGAGATGGCGGGAGGTGCAGATACGCAGTATTTT. The chain links TRBV9 to TRBJ2-3; 8 bases line up with TRBD2. CDR1 and CDR2 (germline): SGDLS, YYNGEE. Unmatched junction bases numbered 9, after V lost 5 bases and J lost 4 bases. The CDR3 is made up of 15 amino acids.

This clonotype was found a few times. V gene TRBV20-1 combines with J gene TRBJ2-3, with a tentative D call TRBD2 (5 bases). The CDR3 is 15 amino acids. CDR1 is DFQATT and CDR2 is SNEGSKA in the germline V gene (reference sequence). The ends were cut back, 3 bases at V and 0 bases at J, with 13 bases in the middle. CDR3 amino acids: CSARDAERSTDTQYF. As DNA, the CDR3 is TGCAGTGCTAGGGATGCGGAGCGGAGCACAGATACGCAGTATTTT.

This clonotype was detected only a few times. This chain links TRBV9 with TRBJ1-2, with TRBD1 matching over 7 bases. Germline V gives CDR1 SGDLS, CDR2 YYNGEE. V trimming: 4 bases; J trimming: 2 bases; junction bases outside the gene matches: 2. The CDR3 runs 13 residues. The CDR3 loop reads CASSSTGNYGYTF. The DNA for the CDR3 is TGTGCCAGCAGCTCGACAGGGAACTATGGCTACACCTTC. Full variable domain (remainder filled in from reference TRBV9 and TRBJ1-2): DSGVTQTPKHLITATGQRVTLRCSPRSGDLSVYWYQQSLDQGLQFLIQYYNGEERAKGNILERFSAQQFPDLHSELNLSSLELGDSALYFCASSSTGNYGYTFGSGTRLTVV.

This clonotype was observed a few times. The rearrangement uses TRBV4-1 and TRBJ1-5; D is perhaps TRBD1 (5 bases). The V gene lost 5 bases and the J gene lost 1 base, with 15 bases spanning the gap. CDR3 length equals 16 residues. Germline CDR1 reads MGHRA; CDR2 reads YSYEKL. The CDR3 DNA is TGCGCCAGCAGCTCCGGGGGGACTTTGAGCAATCAGCCCCAGCATTTT. It specifies CASSSGGTLSNQPQHF.